This record covers a single T cell receptor beta chain. The CDR3 sequence is 17 residues long. Trimming cost V 6 bases and J 9 bases, with 24 bases left between them. One entry per CDR3 protein, called by TCRdb with MiXCR from the reads. The sample shows about 530,000 distinct CDR3 sequences, more than 20% of them seen only once. This entry belongs to a study of T cell repertoires in cytomegalovirus infection. The wider study: Public TCR beta signatures indicated both CMV infection and matching HLA type.

Sequencing was performed on PBMCs. This receptor was obtained from a human donor in good health (CMV status not recorded). Some clones in this sample may be carry-over from other donors' samples. The rearrangement uses TRBV12-3 or TRBV12-4 and TRBJ1-6; tentative D call: TRBD1 (6 bases). This chain's CDR3 is CASSAVGTGRIGSPLHF. DNA for the CDR3: TGTGCCAGCAGCGCCGTTGGTACAGGGAGAATCGGTTCACCCCTCCACTTT.